The table lists the clone carrying this T cell receptor (beta chain) with a count of one. This entry is derived from a study of blood T cell repertoires in COVID-19. The wider study: COVID-19 samples collected from the United States, Italy and Spain covered acute and convalescent phases. T cells, B-cell-depleted T cells, or PBMCs supplied cDNA or gDNA.

Source study methods: Amplification from reference gene primers served as the basis for estimated nucleated cell counts. Measured with immunoSEQ multiplex PCR; TCRdb has only the in-frame clones, and not every one. That table furnishes V, J and clone size, whereas the DNA furnished D and trimming. Seen here are some 270,000 clones, roughly 89% observed once, and the top ten hold about 1.6%. V lost 2 bases to trimming and J lost 4 bases, with 11 bases between them. The CDR3 covers 14 residues. The germline gives CDR1 MNHNY, CDR2 SVGAGI (reference sequence). The TCR was taken from a woman in her 40s who had recovered from COVID-19. V is TRBV6-6 and J is TRBJ1-1; no firm D call. Material for sequencing was peripheral blood. In nucleotides, the CDR3 is TGTGCCAGCAGTTACACGGCTTCAGGCACTGAAGCTTTCTTT. It specifies CASSYTASGTEAFF.